What follows are 30 T cell receptor beta chains derived from one specimen sequenced in a study of T cells in Graves' hyperthyroidism and ophthalmopathy. Researchers took RNA transcripts and amplified the TCR beta CDR3 regions from them. A first-round RT-PCR of the TCR CDR3 used the HTBI primer set. TCRdb re-called the multiplex PCR reads through MiXCR, storing one row per CDR3 protein. The profile shows 600,000 to 850,000 distinct CDR3 sequences, around 20% of them singletons. The specimen was blood. Every receptor here comes from a woman in her forties or fifties with Graves' hyperthyroidism that later progressed to Graves' ophthalmopathy.

The rearrangement uses TRBV7-9 and TRBJ1-2; the D gene is possibly TRBD1 (5 bases). Germline V lookup: CDR1 SEHNR, CDR2 FQNEAQ (reference sequence). Trimming cost V 1 base and J 8 bases, with 14 bases left between them. CDR3 length equals 14 residues. DNA of the CDR3: TGTGCCAGCAGCTTAGAGGTACAGGTCGGAGGCTACACCTTC. Amino acid sequence: CASSLEVQVGGYTF.

This clonotype was counted many times. The CDR3 loop is CASSLVQGVREQFF. The CDR3 DNA sequence: TGTGCCAGCAGCTTAGTCCAGGGGGTCAGGGAGCAGTTCTTC. The V call is TRBV7-6, the J call TRBJ2-1; TRBD1 aligns across 7 bases. The V gene's germline CDR1 is SGHVS and CDR2 FNYEAQ. The CDR3 has 14 amino acids. V trimming: 1 base; J trimming: 10 bases; junction bases outside the gene matches: 7.

This clonotype was seen a handful of times. The gene calls are TRBV6-1 and TRBJ1-5; the D is unclear. CDR3 size: 14 residues. Trimming left V 7 bases short and J 6 bases short, with 16 bases between. Germline CDR1 reads MNHNS; CDR2 reads SASEGT. The CDR3 sequence is CASTPGGSGQPQHF. As DNA, the CDR3 is TGTGCCAGCACCCCGGGAGGGTCGGGTCAGCCCCAGCATTTT.

As regards this clonotype: The junction departs from germline at one end; a sequencing error may be responsible. V gene TRBV7-7 combines with J gene TRBJ2-3; the D gene could be TRBD1 or TRBD2 (5 bases each). Germline CDR1 reads SSHAT; CDR2 reads FNYEAQ (reference sequence). This CDR3 is built from 17 residues. The CDR3: CASSLSPRGQSTDTQYF. The CDR3 nucleotides are TGTGCTAGCAGCTTAAGCCCCCGGGGCCAAAGCACAGATACGCAGTATTTT.

This clonotype occurred a few times. The CDR3 spells CASRSGITDTQYF. The CDR3 DNA reads as TGTGCCAGCAGATCGGGCATCACAGATACGCAGTATTTT. The chain is built from TRBV12-3 or TRBV12-4 and TRBJ2-3; D is uncertain. The CDR3 runs 13 residues. Trimming removed 6 bases at V and 2 bases at J, with 9 bases between.

Of note for this clonotype: Sequence at one end of the junction differs from germline and may be a read error. The V call is TRBV5-1, the J call TRBJ1-1, with D possibly matching TRBD1 (5 bases). Germline CDR1 reads SGHRS; CDR2 reads YFSETQ. The CDR3 sequence is 14 residues long. The CDR3 DNA reads as TGCACCAGCAGCTTGCGGGGGGGGAACACTGAAGCTTTCTTT. Its protein is CTSSLRGGNTEAFF. Full variable domain (remainder filled in from reference TRBV5-1 and TRBJ1-1): KAGVTQTPRYLIKTRGQQVTLSCSPISGHRSVSWYQQTPGQGLQFLFEYFSETQRNKGNFPGRFSGRQFSNSRSEMNVSTLELGDSALYLCTSSLRGGNTEAFFGQGTRLTVV.

The rearrangement uses TRBV3-1 and TRBJ1-5; D is uncertain. CDR3 length equals 15 residues. The V gene's germline CDR1 is LGHDT and CDR2 YNNKEL (reference sequence). The germline V and J ends were trimmed by 1 base and 0 bases, with 7 bases remaining between them. The CDR3 loop is CASSQGVYSNQPQHF. The CDR3 DNA is TGTGCCAGCAGCCAAGGGGTATATAGCAATCAGCCCCAGCATTTT. Complete variable domain (other parts from reference TRBV3-1 and TRBJ1-5): DTAVSQTPKYLVTQMGNDKSIKCEQNLGHDTMYWYKQDSKKFLKIMFSYNNKELIINETVPNRFSPKSPDKAHLNLHINSLELGDSAVYFCASSQGVYSNQPQHFGDGTRLSIL.

At least ten counts were recorded for this clonotype. This sequence joins TRBV12-3 or TRBV12-4 and TRBJ2-7, with D unclear. Trimming took 5 bases from V and 6 from J, leaving 20 bases between them. This CDR3 has 15 amino acids. CDR3 region: CASSTQVGTPVEQYF. The DNA of the CDR3 is TGTGCCAGCAGTACCCAGGTTGGAACCCCGGTCGAGCAGTACTTC.

This rearrangement joins TRBV19 to TRBJ1-5; tentative D call: TRBD1 (5 bases). V lost 2 bases and J 2 bases, leaving 10 bases between the germline ends. Germline assignment: CDR1 LNHDA and CDR2 SQIVND (reference sequence). CDR3 length: 15 amino acids. CDR3 DNA sequence: TGTGCCAGTAGTATATGGGGCCTGGGCAATCAGCCCCAGCATTTT. It is translated as CASSIWGLGNQPQHF.

V gene TRBV20-1 combines with J gene TRBJ1-6; no definite D call. Trimming took 5 bases from V and 7 from J, leaving 9 bases between them. The germline V gene has CDR1 DFQATT and CDR2 SNEGSKA (reference sequence). The CDR3 loop spans 12 amino acids. Here the CDR3 DNA reads TGCAGTGCTGTTAGGCAAAATTCACCCCTCCACTTT. Translated, it gives CSAVRQNSPLHF.

This rearrangement joins TRBV7-6 to TRBJ1-4; no reliable D call. This CDR3 comprises 17 residues. Germline CDR1 SGHVS, CDR2 FNYEAQ. V shed 3 bases and J shed 3 bases, with 17 bases lying between them. DNA of the CDR3: TGTGCCAGCAGCTTCTTTCCCATTACAAAGCCTAATGAAAAACTGTTTTTT. Its protein is CASSFFPITKPNEKLFF.

At least ten counts were recorded for this clonotype. The chain combines TRBV30 with TRBJ2-5; D ambiguous. V lost 2 bases and J 5 bases, leaving 12 bases between the germline ends. CDR1 and CDR2 from the germline V gene are GTSNPN and SVGIG (reference sequence). The CDR3 totals 13 residues. The CDR3 region is CAWSTGLRETQYF. In DNA, the CDR3 is TGTGCCTGGAGTACTGGGCTAAGGGAGACCCAGTACTTC.

This clonotype was seen at least ten times. The chain couples TRBV30 to TRBJ2-2, with a tentative D call TRBD1 (6 bases). The ends were cut back, 1 base at V and 3 bases at J, with 9 bases in the middle. The CDR3 is 14 residues long. Germline lookup yields CDR1 GTSNPN and CDR2 SVGIG (reference sequence). CDR3 residues: CAWSGTDYTGELFF. The CDR3 DNA is TGTGCCTGGAGTGGGACAGACTACACCGGGGAGCTGTTTTTT.

This clonotype appeared many times. This chain joins TRBV7-9 and TRBJ1-1, with D unclear. CDR1 and CDR2 (germline): SEHNR, FQNEAQ (reference sequence). There are 13 residues in the CDR3. V was trimmed by 1 base and J by 9 bases, leaving 12 bases between them. CDR3 nucleotides: TGTGCCAGCAGCTTAGGACGCTTGGGGAAAGCTTTCTTT. Encoded protein: CASSLGRLGKAFF.

The sample holds many counts of this clonotype. This sequence joins TRBV11-2 and TRBJ2-3; the D is unclear. The CDR3 sequence is 15 residues long. The germline V gene has CDR1 SGHAT and CDR2 FQNNGV. The V and J ends lost 4 bases and 0 bases respectively, with 11 bases between them. CDR3 sequence (DNA): TGTGCCAGCAGCTCGAACTGGGATAGCACAGATACGCAGTATTTT. This codes for CASSSNWDSTDTQYF.

J is TRBJ1-4 and V is TRBV12-3 or TRBV12-4, with D possibly being TRBD1 (6 bases). This CDR3 has 15 residues. Trimming took 2 bases from V and 5 from J, leaving 12 bases between them. In DNA, the CDR3 is TGTGCCAGCAGTTTACCTGGGGGGGCCAATGAAAAACTGTTTTTT. Residues: CASSLPGGANEKLFF.

This clonotype appeared a few times. This chain connects TRBV20-1 to TRBJ2-1; 9 bases are shared with TRBD1. Germline loops: CDR1 DFQATT, CDR2 SNEGSKA (reference sequence). V dropped 4 bases and J dropped 9; count of bases not matched to a gene: 16. This CDR3 region has 16 residues. The CDR3 reads CSATGTGQSSHVEQFF. In DNA, the CDR3 is TGCAGTGCTACCGGGACAGGGCAGTCCTCCCACGTTGAGCAGTTCTTC.

This clonotype appeared many times. Here the CDR3 DNA reads TGTGCCACCCGGCAAACCCGAGATTCACCCCTCCACTTT. Translated, it gives CATRQTRDSPLHF. The genes are TRBV3-1 and TRBJ1-6, with unresolved D. The V gene lost 10 bases and the J gene lost 8 bases, with 15 bases spanning the gap. In germline, CDR1 is LGHDT, CDR2 YNNKEL (reference sequence). The CDR3 covers 13 residues.

Many counts were recorded for this clonotype. The chain uses TRBV20-1 and TRBJ2-2; perhaps TRBD1 as D (7 bases). The CDR3 contains 14 residues. Germline values: CDR1 DFQATT, CDR2 SNEGSKA (reference sequence). The V end lost 4 bases, the J end lost 5 bases, and 14 bases lay between the germline ends. CDR3 amino acids: CSAISQGGTGELFF. DNA of the CDR3: TGCAGTGCTATATCCCAGGGGGGAACCGGGGAGCTGTTTTTT.

This clonotype has at least ten counts. This chain joins TRBV3-1 and TRBJ2-3, with D perhaps matching TRBD2 (5 bases). This CDR3 comprises 17 residues. V lost 7 bases and J lost 2, with 22 bases in between. CDR1 LGHDT and CDR2 YNNKEL come from the germline V gene (reference sequence). CDR3 in amino acids: CASTVYWILDYTDTQYF. DNA for the CDR3: TGTGCCAGCACCGTGTACTGGATCCTAGACTACACAGATACGCAGTATTTT.

The genes are TRBV24-1 and TRBJ2-7; 8 nucleotides line up with TRBD1. The CDR3 totals 16 residues. V lost 4 bases and J lost 0; bases outside the gene matches: 7. Germline assignment: CDR1 KGHDR and CDR2 SFDVKD. The CDR3 reads CATSDSGQGISYEQYF. CDR3 in DNA: TGTGCCACCAGTGACTCAGGACAGGGCATCTCCTACGAGCAGTACTTC.

The sample holds many counts of this clonotype. The chain joins TRBV6-2 or TRBV6-3 to TRBJ2-1; 16 positions match TRBD2. Germline V gene data show CDR1 as MNHEY and CDR2 as SVGEGT. Trimming removed 6 bases from V and 9 bases from J; junction bases left unmatched: 8. This CDR3 spans 16 amino acids. The CDR3 is CASRRGTSGGASEQFF. CDR3 in DNA: TGTGCCAGCAGACGAGGGACTAGCGGGGGGGCTAGTGAGCAGTTCTTC.

This clonotype was counted between two and nine times. The chain is built from TRBV6-1 and TRBJ1-2; D remains unclear. The CDR3 sequence is 13 residues long. Germline V lookup: CDR1 MNHNS, CDR2 SASEGT. Trimming stripped 5 bases from V and 8 bases from J, with 15 bases between. As DNA, the CDR3 is TGTGCCAGCAGTCCCGGGCCGCGTCGGGGCTACACCTTC. This translates into CASSPGPRRGYTF.

This clonotype was recorded at least ten times. The chain has TRBV20-1 and TRBJ2-2; D not resolved. The CDR3 totals 12 residues. V was pared by 6 bases and J by 1 base, with 6 bases between. Germline V gives CDR1 DFQATT, CDR2 SNEGSKA (reference sequence). CDR3 amino acids: CSASQNTGELFF. For the CDR3, the DNA is TGCAGTGCCTCGCAGAACACCGGGGAGCTGTTTTTT.

Concerning this clonotype: Since a much larger clone is just one base distant, this may be a read error. The rearrangement joins TRBV6-1 to TRBJ1-1; no clear D gene. Between the trimmed V and J ends, which lost 2 bases and 1 base, there was a span of 8 bases. The CDR3 runs 14 residues. Germline CDR1 is MNHNS and CDR2 is SASEGT. CDR3 coding DNA: TGTGCCAGCAGTGAATGTCGATCGAACACTGAAGCTTTCTTT. The encoded protein is CASSECRSNTEAFF.

The V gene is TRBV27, the J gene TRBJ2-3; 8 nucleotides match TRBD2. This CDR3 region has 18 residues. V lost 3 bases and J lost 4; bases outside the gene matches: 15. Germline-derived CDR1 and CDR2 are MNHEY and SMNVEV (reference sequence). For the CDR3, the DNA is TGTGCCAGCAGTTTGTTCGCGGGGTGGACTAGCAAATCAGATACGCAGTATTTT. This gives the protein CASSLFAGWTSKSDTQYF.

V is TRBV6-1 and J is TRBJ1-5; a possible D gene is TRBD1 (5 bases). This CDR3 contains 12 residues. Per the germline V gene, CDR1 is MNHNS and CDR2 is SASEGT. Deletions cut 5 bases from V and 9 bases from J, with 11 bases between. The CDR3 loop is CASSTGDGPQHF. The DNA of the CDR3 is TGTGCCAGCAGTACAGGTGATGGGCCCCAGCATTTT.

This chain uses TRBV5-4 with TRBJ2-1; 9 nucleotides match TRBD1. V gave up 4 bases and J gave up 1 base; unmatched junction bases: 9. Germline V CDR1 and CDR2: SGHNT, YYREEE (reference sequence). The CDR3 loop spans 17 amino acids. In nucleotides, the CDR3 is TGTGCCAGCAGCCCAGCCCGGACAGGGGCTTCCTACAATGAGCAGTTCTTC. This gives the protein CASSPARTGASYNEQFF.

CDR3 in DNA: TGTGCCACACAAGGACAGAAGAACACTGAAGCTTTCTTT. Translated, it gives CATQGQKNTEAFF. The rearrangement joins TRBV10-3 to TRBJ1-1, with D possibly being TRBD1 (6 bases). V dropped 10 bases and J dropped 1 base, with 13 bases sitting between them. The CDR3 has 13 amino acids. Germline-derived CDR1 and CDR2 are ENHRY and SYGVKD.

This clonotype showed up just a few times. This chain links TRBV7-9 with TRBJ2-5; 9 bases agree with TRBD2. CDR1 SEHNR and CDR2 FQNEAQ come from the germline V gene (reference sequence). Trimming removed 1 base from V and 2 bases from J; junction bases left unmatched: 8. The CDR3 covers 17 residues. The CDR3 here is CASSLDLAGITQETQYF. CDR3 nucleotides: TGTGCCAGCAGCTTAGATCTAGCGGGGATTACTCAAGAGACCCAGTACTTC.